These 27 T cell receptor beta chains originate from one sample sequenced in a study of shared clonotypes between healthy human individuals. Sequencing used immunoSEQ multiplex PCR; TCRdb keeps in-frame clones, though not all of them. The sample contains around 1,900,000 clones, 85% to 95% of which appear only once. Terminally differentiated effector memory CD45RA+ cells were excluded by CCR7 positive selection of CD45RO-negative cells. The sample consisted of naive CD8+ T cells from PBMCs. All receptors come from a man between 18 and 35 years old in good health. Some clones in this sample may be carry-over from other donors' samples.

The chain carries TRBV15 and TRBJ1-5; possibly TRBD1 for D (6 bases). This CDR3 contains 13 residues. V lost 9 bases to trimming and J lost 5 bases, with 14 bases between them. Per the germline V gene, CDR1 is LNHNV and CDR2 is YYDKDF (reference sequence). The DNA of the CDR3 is TGTGCCACTAATCACAGGGTGGATCAGCCCCAGCATTTT. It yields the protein CATNHRVDQPQHF.

The CDR3: CASSLALGSAYEQYF. CDR3 nucleotides: TGTGCCAGCAGCTTAGCGCTAGGTAGCGCGTACGAGCAGTACTTC. The V call is TRBV7-6, the J call TRBJ2-7, with D tentatively TRBD2 (5 bases). The length of the CDR3 is 15 residues. V lost 0 bases, J lost 4 bases, and 13 bases lay in between. CDR1 is SGHVS, CDR2 FNYEAQ, per germline.

The DNA for the CDR3 is TGTGCCAGCAGCTTCGGCGGATGGGAGCAGTTCTTC. This gives the protein CASSFGGWEQFF. The chain combines TRBV11-2 with TRBJ2-1; the D is unclear. Germline CDR1 is SGHAT and CDR2 is FQNNGV. The V end was cut by 3 bases, the J end by 10 bases, with 10 bases between. There are 12 residues in the CDR3.

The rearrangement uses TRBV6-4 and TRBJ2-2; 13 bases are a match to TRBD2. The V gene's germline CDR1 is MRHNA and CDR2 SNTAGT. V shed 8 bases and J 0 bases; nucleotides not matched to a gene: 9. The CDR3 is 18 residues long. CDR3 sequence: CASGAGLAGDTNTGELFF. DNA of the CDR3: TGTGCCAGCGGGGCTGGACTAGCGGGAGACACGAACACCGGGGAGCTGTTTTTT.

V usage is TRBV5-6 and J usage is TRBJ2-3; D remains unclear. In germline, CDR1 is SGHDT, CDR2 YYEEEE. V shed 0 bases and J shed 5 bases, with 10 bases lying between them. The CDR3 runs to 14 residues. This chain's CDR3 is CASSLGPEVDTQYF. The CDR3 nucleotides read TGTGCCAGCAGCTTGGGGCCCGAGGTAGATACGCAGTATTTT.

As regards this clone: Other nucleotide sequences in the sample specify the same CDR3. CDR3 loop: CASSFLAGGLYNEQFF. The CDR3 DNA is TGTGCCAGCAGTTTTCTAGCGGGAGGGCTCTACAATGAGCAGTTCTTC. The rearrangement links TRBV27 to TRBJ2-1, with 12 nucleotides matching TRBD2. CDR1 MNHEY and CDR2 SMNVEV come from the germline V gene (reference sequence). This CDR3 spans 16 amino acids. V lost 3 bases to trimming and J lost 3 bases; unmatched junction nucleotides: 3.

CDR3 DNA: TGTGCCAGCAGCCATCGGGACAGTCCCTACGAGCAGTACTTC. Protein sequence: CASSHRDSPYEQYF. V gene TRBV7-7 combines with J gene TRBJ2-7; 7 bases fit TRBD1. Germline V gene data show CDR1 as SSHAT and CDR2 as FNYEAQ (reference sequence). J lost 2 bases, V lost 5 bases, and 6 bases had no gene match. The CDR3 has 14 amino acids.

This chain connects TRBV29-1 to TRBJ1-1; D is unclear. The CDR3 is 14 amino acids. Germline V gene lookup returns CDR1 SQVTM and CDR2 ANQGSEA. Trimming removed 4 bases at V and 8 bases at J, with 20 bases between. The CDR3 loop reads CSVVDGGPAPEAFF. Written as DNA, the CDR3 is TGCAGCGTTGTCGACGGAGGGCCGGCCCCGGAAGCTTTCTTT.

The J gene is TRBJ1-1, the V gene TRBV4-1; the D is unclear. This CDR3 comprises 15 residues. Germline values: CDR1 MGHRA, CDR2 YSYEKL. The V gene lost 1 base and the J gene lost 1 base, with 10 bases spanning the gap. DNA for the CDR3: TGCGCCAGCAGCCAAGCCCGCGCGGGGAACACTGAAGCTTTCTTT. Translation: CASSQARAGNTEAFF.

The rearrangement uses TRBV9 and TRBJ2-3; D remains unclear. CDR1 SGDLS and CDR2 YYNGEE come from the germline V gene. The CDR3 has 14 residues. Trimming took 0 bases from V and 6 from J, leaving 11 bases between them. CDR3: CASSVVAAVDTQYF. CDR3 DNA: TGTGCCAGCAGCGTAGTGGCAGCAGTCGATACGCAGTATTTT.

The CDR3 sequence: CASSPTTGGGGELFF. In DNA, the CDR3 is TGTGCCAGCAGCCCTACGACGGGAGGGGGCGGGGAGCTGTTTTTT. The rearrangement joins TRBV9 to TRBJ2-2; 8 nucleotides align to TRBD2. The CDR3 loop spans 15 amino acids. Germline V gene data show CDR1 as SGDLS and CDR2 as YYNGEE. Trimming cost V 4 bases and J 7 bases; bases outside gene matches: 9.

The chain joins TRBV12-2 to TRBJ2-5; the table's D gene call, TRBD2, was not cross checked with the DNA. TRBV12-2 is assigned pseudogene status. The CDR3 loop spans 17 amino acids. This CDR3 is CASRLPWREVPQETQYF. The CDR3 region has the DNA TGTGCAAGTCGCTTACCCTGGCGGGAGGTCCCACAAGAGACCCAGTACTTC.

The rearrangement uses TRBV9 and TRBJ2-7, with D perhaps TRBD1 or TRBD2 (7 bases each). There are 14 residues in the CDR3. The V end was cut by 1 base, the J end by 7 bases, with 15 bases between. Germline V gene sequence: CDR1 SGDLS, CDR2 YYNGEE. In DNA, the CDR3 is TGTGCCAGCAGCGTATCCCCAGGGGGGGATGAGCAGTACTTC. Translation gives CASSVSPGGDEQYF.

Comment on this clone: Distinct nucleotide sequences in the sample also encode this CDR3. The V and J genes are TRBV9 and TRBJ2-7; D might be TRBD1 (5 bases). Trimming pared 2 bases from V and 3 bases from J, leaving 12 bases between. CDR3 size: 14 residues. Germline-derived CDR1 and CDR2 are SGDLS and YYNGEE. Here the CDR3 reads CASSVGHKSYEQYF. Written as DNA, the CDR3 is TGTGCCAGCAGCGTTGGACACAAAAGCTACGAGCAGTACTTC.

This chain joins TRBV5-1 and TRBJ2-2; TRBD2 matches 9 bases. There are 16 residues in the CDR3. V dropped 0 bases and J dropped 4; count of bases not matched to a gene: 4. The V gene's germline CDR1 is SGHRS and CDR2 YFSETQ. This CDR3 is CASSLDPREGTGELFF. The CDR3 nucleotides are TGCGCCAGCAGCTTGGATCCGCGGGAGGGCACCGGGGAGCTGTTTTTT.

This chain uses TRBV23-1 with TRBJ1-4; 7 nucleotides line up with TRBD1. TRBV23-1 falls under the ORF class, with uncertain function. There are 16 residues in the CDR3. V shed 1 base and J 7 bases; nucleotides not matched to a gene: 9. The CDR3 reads CASSQFPDRAGEKLFF. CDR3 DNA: TGCGCCAGCAGTCAATTCCCTGACAGGGCGGGTGAAAAACTGTTTTTT.

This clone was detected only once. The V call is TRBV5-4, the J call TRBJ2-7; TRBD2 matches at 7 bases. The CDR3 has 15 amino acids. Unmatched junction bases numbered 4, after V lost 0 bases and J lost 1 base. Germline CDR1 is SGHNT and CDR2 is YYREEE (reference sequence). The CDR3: CASSLGGGPSYEQYF. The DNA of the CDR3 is TGTGCCAGCAGCTTGGGGGGAGGGCCGTCCTACGAGCAGTACTTC.

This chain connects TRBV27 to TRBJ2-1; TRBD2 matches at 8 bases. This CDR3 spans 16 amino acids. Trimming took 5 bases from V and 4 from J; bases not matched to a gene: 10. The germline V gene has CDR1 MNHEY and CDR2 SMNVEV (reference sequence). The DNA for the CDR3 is TGTGCCAGCAGTCCTTTAGCGGGAACCCTATACAATGAGCAGTTCTTC. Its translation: CASSPLAGTLYNEQFF.

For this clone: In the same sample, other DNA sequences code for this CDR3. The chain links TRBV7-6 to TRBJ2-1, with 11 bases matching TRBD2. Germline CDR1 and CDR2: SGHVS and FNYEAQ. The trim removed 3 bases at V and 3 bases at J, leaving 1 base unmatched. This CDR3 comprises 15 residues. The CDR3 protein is CASSLGTSGYNEQFF. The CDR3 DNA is TGTGCCAGCAGCTTGGGGACTAGCGGCTACAATGAGCAGTTCTTC. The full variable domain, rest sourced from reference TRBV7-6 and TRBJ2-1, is GAGVSQSPRYKVTKRGQDVALRCDPISGHVSLYWYRQALGQGPEFLTYFNYEAQQDKSGLPNDRFSAERPEGSISTLTIQRTEQRDSAMYRCASSLGTSGYNEQFFGPGTRLTVL.

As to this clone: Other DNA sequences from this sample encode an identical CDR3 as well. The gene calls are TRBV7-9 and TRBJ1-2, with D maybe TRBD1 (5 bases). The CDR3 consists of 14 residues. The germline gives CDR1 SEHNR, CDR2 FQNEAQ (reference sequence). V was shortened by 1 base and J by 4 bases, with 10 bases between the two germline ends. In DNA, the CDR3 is TGTGCCAGCAGCTTAGGCGCGGGACTCTATGGCTACACCTTC. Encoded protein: CASSLGAGLYGYTF. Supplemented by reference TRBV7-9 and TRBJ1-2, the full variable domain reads DTGVSQNPRHKITKRGQNVTFRCDPISEHNRLYWYRQTLGQGPEFLTYFQNEAQLEKSRLLSDRFSAERPKGSFSTLEIQRTEQGDSAMYLCASSLGAGLYGYTFGSGTRLTVV.

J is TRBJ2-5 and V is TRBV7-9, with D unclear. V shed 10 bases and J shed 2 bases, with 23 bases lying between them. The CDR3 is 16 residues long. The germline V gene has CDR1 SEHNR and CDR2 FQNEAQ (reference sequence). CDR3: CATIPSGTDLQETQYF. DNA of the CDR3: TGTGCCACCATCCCATCCGGAACGGACCTTCAAGAGACCCAGTACTTC.

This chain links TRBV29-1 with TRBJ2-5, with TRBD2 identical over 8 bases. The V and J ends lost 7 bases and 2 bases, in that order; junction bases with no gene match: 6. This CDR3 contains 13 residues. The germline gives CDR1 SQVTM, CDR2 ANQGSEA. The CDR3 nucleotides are TGCAGCGCCCAACTAGCGGATCAAGAGACCCAGTACTTC. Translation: CSAQLADQETQYF.

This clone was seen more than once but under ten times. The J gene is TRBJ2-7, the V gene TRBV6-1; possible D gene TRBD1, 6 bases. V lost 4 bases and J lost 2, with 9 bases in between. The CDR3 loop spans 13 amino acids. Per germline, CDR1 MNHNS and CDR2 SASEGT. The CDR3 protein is CASSGTVPYEQYF. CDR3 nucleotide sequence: TGTGCCAGCAGTGGGACAGTACCCTACGAGCAGTACTTC.

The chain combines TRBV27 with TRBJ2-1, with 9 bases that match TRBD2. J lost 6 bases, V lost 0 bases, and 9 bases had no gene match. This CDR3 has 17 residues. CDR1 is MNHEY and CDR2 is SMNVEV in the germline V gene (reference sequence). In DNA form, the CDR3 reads TGTGCCAGCAGTTTATCGCGGTGGCGGGAGGGCCCCAATGAGCAGTTCTTC. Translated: CASSLSRWREGPNEQFF.

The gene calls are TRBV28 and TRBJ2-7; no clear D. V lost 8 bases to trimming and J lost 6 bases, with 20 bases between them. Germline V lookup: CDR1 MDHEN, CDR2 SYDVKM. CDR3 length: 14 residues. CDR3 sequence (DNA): TGTGCCAGCGCCGATGGAAGTTCGTGGGTCGAGCAGTACTTC. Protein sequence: CASADGSSWVEQYF.

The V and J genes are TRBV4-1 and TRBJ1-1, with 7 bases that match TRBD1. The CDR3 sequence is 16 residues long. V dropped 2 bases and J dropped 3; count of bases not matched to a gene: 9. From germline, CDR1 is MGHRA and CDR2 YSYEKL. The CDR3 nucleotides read TGCGCCAGCAGCCAACCTACACAGGGGCCGGACACTGAAGCTTTCTTT. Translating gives CASSQPTQGPDTEAFF.

The CDR3 here is CASSLYMGPSNNEQFF. The DNA for the CDR3 is TGTGCCAGCAGCTTATATATGGGGCCTTCCAACAATGAGCAGTTCTTC. The chain combines TRBV7-8 with TRBJ2-1, with D perhaps TRBD1 (5 bases). V shed 2 bases and J shed 5 bases, with 16 bases lying between them. The CDR3 totals 16 residues. Germline CDR1 SGHVS, CDR2 FQNEAQ.